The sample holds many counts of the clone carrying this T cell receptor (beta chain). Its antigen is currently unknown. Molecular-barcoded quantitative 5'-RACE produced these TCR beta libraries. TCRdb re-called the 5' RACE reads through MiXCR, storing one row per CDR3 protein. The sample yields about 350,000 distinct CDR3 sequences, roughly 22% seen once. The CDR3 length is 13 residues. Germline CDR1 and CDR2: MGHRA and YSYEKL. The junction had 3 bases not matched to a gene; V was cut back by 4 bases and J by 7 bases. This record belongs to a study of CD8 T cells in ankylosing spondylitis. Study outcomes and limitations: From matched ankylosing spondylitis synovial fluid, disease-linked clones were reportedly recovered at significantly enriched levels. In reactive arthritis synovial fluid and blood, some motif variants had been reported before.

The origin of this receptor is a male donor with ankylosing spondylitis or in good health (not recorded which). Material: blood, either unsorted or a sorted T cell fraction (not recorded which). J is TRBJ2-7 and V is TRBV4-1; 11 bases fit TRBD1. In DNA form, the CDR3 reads TGCGCCAGCAGCCCAGGGACAGGGGGAGAGCAGTACTTC. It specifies CASSPGTGGEQYF.